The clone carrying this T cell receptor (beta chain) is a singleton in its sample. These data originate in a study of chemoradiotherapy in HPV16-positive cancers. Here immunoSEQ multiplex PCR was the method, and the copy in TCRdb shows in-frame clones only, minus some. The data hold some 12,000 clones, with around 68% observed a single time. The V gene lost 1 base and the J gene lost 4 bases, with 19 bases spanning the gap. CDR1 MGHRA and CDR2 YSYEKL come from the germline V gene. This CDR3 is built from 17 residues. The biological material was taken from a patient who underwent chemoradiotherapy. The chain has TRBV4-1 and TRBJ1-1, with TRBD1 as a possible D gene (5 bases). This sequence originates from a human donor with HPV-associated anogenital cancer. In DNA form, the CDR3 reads TGCGCCAGCAGCCAAGGGGAGACTTTATGGGGGAGCACTGAAGCTTTCTTT. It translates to CASSQGETLWGSTEAFF.